This section outlines one T cell receptor (beta chain) sequence together with its context. What it recognizes is unknown. This sample is part of a study of CXCR3-negative and CXCR3-positive naive CD8 T cells. 5' RACE with UMI labels generated the TRB cDNA libraries. TCRdb re-called the 5' RACE reads; every CDR3 protein appears as one record, without DNA. The specimen's table records 40,000 to 45,000 distinct CDR3 sequences. Study-level points and caveats: Naive cells used TRBV-TRBJ genes in much the same way whether CXCR3-negative or CXCR3-positive; memory cells did not.

This CDR3 is built from 15 residues. Germline lookup yields CDR1 MNHEY and CDR2 SVGEGT. The source material was memory CD8+ T cells from blood. The chain couples TRBV6-2 or TRBV6-3 to TRBJ1-4; the D gene TCRdb calls, TRBD1, cannot be checked with no DNA. The receptor comes from a human donor in good health. Some clones in this sample may be carry-over from other donors' samples. The chain's CDR3 is CASSSTGSGSEKLFF.